This T cell receptor beta chain came from a study of a mutant IDH1 vaccine in newly diagnosed glioma. Study at large: Every participant had undergone radiotherapy, temozolomide, or both before, and most underwent both.

A note on this clone: Antigen unknown.

Study-wide results and limits: Shifts in the top peripheral T cell clonotypes seemed unrelated to pseudoprogression.

Sequenced by immunoSEQ multiplex PCR; TCRdb stores in-frame clones only, minus some. The top ten clones hold approximately 0.57% of a sample with roughly 99,000 clones, roughly 90% of them seen once. Time point: baseline, week 1 (first vaccination visit). Treatment denoted: pre-vaccination baseline after standard-of-care therapy. This TCR was sampled from a woman aged 45-65 years with glioma. This specimen consisted of PBMCs, obtained from a glioma patient treated with radiotherapy, temozolomide or both.

Here the CDR3 DNA reads TGCGCCAGCAGCCAAGAAGGAGGGGTGGAGCAGTACTTC. Protein product: CASSQEGGVEQYF. The rearrangement joins TRBV4-1 to TRBJ2-7; maybe TRBD2 (6 bases). The CDR3 contains 13 residues. V was shortened by 0 bases and J by 7 bases, with 10 bases between the two germline ends. Germline-derived CDR1 and CDR2 are MGHRA and YSYEKL.